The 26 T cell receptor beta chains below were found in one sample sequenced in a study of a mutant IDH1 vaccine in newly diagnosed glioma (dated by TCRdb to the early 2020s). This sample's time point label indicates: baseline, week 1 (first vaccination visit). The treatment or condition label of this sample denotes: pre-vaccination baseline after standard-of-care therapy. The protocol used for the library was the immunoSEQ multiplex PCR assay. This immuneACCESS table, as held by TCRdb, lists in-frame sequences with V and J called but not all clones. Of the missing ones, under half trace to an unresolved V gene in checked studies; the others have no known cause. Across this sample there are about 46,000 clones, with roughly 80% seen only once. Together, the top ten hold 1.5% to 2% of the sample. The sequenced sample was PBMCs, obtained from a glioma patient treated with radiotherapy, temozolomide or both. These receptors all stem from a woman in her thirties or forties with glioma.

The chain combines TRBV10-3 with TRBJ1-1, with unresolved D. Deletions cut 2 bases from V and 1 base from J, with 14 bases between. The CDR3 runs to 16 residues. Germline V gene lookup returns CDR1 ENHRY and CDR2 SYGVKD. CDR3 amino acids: CAISEPSGRGNTEAFF. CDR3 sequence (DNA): TGTGCCATCAGTGAGCCCTCGGGCCGCGGGAACACTGAAGCTTTCTTT.

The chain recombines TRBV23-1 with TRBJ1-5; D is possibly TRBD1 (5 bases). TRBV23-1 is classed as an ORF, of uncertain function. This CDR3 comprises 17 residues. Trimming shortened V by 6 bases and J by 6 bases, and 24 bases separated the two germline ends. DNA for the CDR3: TGCGCCAGCAGCCTCAATGGTGGGGCGTCCTATGGTCAGCCCCAGCATTTT. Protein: CASSLNGGASYGQPQHF.

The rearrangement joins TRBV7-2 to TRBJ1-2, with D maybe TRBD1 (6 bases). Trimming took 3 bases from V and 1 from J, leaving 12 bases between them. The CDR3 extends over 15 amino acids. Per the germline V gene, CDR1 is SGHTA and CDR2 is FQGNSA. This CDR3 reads CASSLDRTFNYGYTF. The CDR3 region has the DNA TGTGCCAGCAGCTTGGACAGAACCTTTAACTATGGCTACACCTTC.

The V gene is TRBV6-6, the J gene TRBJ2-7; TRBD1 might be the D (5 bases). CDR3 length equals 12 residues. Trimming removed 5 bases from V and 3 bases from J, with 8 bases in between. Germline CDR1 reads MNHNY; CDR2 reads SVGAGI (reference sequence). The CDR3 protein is CASSDSFYEQYF. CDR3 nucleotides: TGTGCCAGCAGTGACAGCTTCTACGAGCAGTACTTC.

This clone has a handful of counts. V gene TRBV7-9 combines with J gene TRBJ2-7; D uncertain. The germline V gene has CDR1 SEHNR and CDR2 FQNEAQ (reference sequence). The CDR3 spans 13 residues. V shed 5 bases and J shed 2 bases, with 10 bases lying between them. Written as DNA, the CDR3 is TGTGCCAGCAGCCCAGAGTTAACCTACGAGCAGTACTTC. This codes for CASSPELTYEQYF. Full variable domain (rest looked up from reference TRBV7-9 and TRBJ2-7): DTGVSQNPRHKITKRGQNVTFRCDPISEHNRLYWYRQTLGQGPEFLTYFQNEAQLEKSRLLSDRFSAERPKGSFSTLEIQRTEQGDSAMYLCASSPELTYEQYFGPGTRLTVT.

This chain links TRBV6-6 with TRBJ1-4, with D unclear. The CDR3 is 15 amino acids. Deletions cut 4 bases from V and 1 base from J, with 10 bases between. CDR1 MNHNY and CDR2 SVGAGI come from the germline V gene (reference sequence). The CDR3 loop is CASSFPPGTNEKLFF. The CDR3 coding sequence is TGTGCCAGCAGTTTCCCCCCTGGAACTAATGAAAAACTGTTTTTT.

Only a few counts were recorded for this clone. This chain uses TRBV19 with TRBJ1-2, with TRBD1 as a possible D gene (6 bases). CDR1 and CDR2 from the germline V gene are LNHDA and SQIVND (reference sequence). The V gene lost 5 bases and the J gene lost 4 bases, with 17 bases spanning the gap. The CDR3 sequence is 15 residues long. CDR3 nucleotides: TGTGCCAGTAGTGCTCCCGGGCAGGGGTTCTATGGCTACACCTTC. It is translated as CASSAPGQGFYGYTF.

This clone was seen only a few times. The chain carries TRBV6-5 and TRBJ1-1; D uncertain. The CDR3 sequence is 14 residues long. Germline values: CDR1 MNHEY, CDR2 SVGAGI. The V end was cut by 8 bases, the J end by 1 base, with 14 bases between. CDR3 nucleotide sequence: TGTGCCAGCGTTCGATCGGGCGGGAACACTGAAGCTTTCTTT. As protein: CASVRSGGNTEAFF.

The DNA for the CDR3 is TGCAGCGTGAGGACAGGGGGGTACCAAGAGACCCAGTACTTC. It yields the protein CSVRTGGYQETQYF. The chain combines TRBV29-1 with TRBJ2-5; 10 nucleotides align to TRBD1. CDR3 length: 14 amino acids. Germline V gives CDR1 SQVTM, CDR2 ANQGSEA. The V segment lost 6 bases and the J segment 0 bases; nucleotides outside the gene matches: 4.

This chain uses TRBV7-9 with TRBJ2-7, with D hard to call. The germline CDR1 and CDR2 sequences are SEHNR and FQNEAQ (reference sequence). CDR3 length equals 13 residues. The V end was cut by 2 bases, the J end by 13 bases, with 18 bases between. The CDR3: CASSLYPTDEEYF. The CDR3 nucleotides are TGTGCCAGCAGCTTATATCCGACGGATGAGGAATACTTC.

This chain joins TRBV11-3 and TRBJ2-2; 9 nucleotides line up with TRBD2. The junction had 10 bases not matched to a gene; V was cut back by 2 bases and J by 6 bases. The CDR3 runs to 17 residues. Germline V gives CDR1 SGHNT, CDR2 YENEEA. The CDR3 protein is CASSLISGGKEAGELFF. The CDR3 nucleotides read TGTGCCAGCAGCTTAATTAGCGGGGGAAAAGAGGCCGGGGAGCTGTTTTTT.

The CDR3 DNA is TGTGCCTGGAGGGGCCCACCTGGAGAGACCCAGTACTTC. It translates to CAWRGPPGETQYF. The V and J genes are TRBV30 and TRBJ2-5; D remains ambiguous. CDR3 length: 13 amino acids. Germline V gene data show CDR1 as GTSNPN and CDR2 as SVGIG (reference sequence). The V end was cut by 3 bases, the J end by 4 bases, with 12 bases between. Using reference TRBV30 and TRBJ2-5 for the parts outside the CDR3, the full variable domain is SQTIHQWPATLVQPVGSPLSLECTVEGTSNPNLYWYRQAAGRGLQLLFYSVGIGQISSEVPQNLSASRPQDRQFILSSKKLLLSDSGFYLCAWRGPPGETQYFGPGTRLLVL.

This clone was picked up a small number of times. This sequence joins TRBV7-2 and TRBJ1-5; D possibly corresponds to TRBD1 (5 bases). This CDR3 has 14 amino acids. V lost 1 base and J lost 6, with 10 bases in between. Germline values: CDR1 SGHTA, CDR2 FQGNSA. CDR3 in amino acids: CASSLGGGGQPQHF. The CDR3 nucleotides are TGTGCCAGCAGCTTAGGGGGCGGGGGTCAGCCCCAGCATTTT.

The DNA of the CDR3 is TGTGCCAGCAGCTTAGTAGGAATTAGCGAAAAACTGTTTTTT. Protein product: CASSLVGISEKLFF. The chain carries TRBV7-9 and TRBJ1-4, with no clear D. V dropped 1 base and J dropped 8 bases, with 11 bases sitting between them. The CDR3 sequence is 14 residues long. Germline lookup yields CDR1 SEHNR and CDR2 FQNEAQ (reference sequence).

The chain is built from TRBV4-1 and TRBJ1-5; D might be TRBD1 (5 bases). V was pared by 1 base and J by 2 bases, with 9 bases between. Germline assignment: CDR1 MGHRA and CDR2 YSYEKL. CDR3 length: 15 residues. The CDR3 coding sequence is TGCGCCAGCAGCCAAGGGGACTCAGGCAATCAGCCCCAGCATTTT. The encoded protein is CASSQGDSGNQPQHF.

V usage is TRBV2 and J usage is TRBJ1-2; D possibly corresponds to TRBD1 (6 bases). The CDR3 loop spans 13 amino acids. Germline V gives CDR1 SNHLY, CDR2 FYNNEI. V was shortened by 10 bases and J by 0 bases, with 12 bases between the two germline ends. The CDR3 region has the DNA TGTGCCACGAGTGGACAGACTAACTATGGCTACACCTTC. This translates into CATSGQTNYGYTF.

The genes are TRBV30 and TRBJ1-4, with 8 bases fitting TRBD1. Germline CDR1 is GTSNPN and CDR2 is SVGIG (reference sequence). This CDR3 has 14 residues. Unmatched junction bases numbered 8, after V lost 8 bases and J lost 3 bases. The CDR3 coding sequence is TGTGCCCGTACAGGGGGGGGTGCTAATGAAAAACTGTTTTTT. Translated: CARTGGGANEKLFF.

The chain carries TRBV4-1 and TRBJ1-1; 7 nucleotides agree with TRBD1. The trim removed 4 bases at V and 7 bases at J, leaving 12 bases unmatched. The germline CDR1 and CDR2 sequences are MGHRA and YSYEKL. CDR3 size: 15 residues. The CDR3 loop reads CASSPQQGLTDEAFF. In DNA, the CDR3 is TGCGCCAGCAGCCCCCAACAGGGGTTAACGGATGAAGCTTTCTTT.

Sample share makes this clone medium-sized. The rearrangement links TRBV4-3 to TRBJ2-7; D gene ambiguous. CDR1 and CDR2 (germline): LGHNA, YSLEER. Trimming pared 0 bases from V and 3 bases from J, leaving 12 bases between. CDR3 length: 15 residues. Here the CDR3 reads CASSQDQAIYYEQYF. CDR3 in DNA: TGCGCCAGCAGCCAAGATCAGGCCATATACTACGAGCAGTACTTC.

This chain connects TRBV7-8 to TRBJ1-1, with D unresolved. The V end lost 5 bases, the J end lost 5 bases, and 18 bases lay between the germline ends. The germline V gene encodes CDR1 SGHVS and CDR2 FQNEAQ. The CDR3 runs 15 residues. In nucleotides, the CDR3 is TGTGCCAGCAGCCCCCTGGACGGTCCGGGGACTGAAGCTTTCTTT. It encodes CASSPLDGPGTEAFF.

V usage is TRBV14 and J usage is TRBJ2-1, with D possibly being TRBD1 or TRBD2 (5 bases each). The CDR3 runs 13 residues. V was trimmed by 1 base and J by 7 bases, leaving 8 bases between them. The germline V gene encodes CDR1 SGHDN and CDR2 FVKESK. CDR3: CASSQVEGNEQFF. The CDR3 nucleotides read TGTGCCAGCAGCCAAGTTGAGGGGAATGAGCAGTTCTTC.

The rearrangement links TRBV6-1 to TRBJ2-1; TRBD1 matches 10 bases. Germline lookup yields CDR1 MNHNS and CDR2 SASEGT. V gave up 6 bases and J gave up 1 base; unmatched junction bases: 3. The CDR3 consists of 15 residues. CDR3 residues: CASRDRGDSYNEQFF. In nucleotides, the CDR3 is TGTGCCAGCAGGGACAGGGGGGATTCCTACAATGAGCAGTTCTTC.

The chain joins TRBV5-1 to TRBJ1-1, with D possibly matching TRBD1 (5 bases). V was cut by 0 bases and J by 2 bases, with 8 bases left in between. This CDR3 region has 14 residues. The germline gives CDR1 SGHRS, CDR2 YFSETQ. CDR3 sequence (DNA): TGCGCCAGCAGCTTGGGGGGCCGAAACACTGAAGCTTTCTTT. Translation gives CASSLGGRNTEAFF.

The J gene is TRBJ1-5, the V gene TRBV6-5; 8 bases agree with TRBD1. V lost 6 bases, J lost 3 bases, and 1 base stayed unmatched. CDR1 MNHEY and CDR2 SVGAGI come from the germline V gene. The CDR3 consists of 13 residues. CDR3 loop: CASSQGANQPQHF. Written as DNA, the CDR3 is TGTGCCAGCAGCCAGGGGGCCAATCAGCCCCAGCATTTT.

In DNA, the CDR3 is TGTGCCAGCTCACCAATAGGGGTAGGGGCCAATCAGCCCCAGCATTTT. Its translation is CASSPIGVGANQPQHF. The rearrangement links TRBV18 to TRBJ1-5; possibly TRBD1 for D (5 bases). V gave up 2 bases and J gave up 3 bases, with 14 bases separating them. The CDR3 sequence is 16 residues long. Germline CDR1 reads KGHSH; CDR2 reads LQKENI.

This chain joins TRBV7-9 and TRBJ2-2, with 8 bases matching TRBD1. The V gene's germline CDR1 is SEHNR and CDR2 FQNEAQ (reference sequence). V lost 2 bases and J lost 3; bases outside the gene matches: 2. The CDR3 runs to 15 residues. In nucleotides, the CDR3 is TGTGCCAGCAGCTTATTGACAGGGGACACCGGGGAGCTGTTTTTT. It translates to CASSLLTGDTGELFF.